The rows below give T cell receptor beta chains drawn from one sample of a study of T cell responses to AZD1222 COVID-19 vaccine. Only in-frame clones appear in the TCRdb table, and some are missing; sequencing was by immunoSEQ multiplex PCR. The sample shows about 160,000 clones, approximately 90% of them seen only once. The sequences come from peripheral blood, collected 28 days after the second AZD1222 dose. The receptors were sampled from an adult who received the AZD1222 COVID-19 vaccine. CDR3s include the opening cysteine and the closing phenylalanine or tryptophan. The D gene is left open where the match is weak. Some rows mark clone size as missing; the rest say once, few, many or name a class of expanded clone.

j_gene: TRBJ1-1; d_gene: -; v_gene: TRBV7-2; abundance: -; CDR3aa: CASSNGGLGGTEAFF; CDR3nt: TGTGCCAGCAGCAATGGGGGATTGGGGGGCACTGAAGCTTTCTTT
j_gene: TRBJ1-4; d_gene: -; v_gene: TRBV18; abundance: -; CDR3aa: CASSRGQASNEKLFF; CDR3nt: TGTGCCAGCTCACGCGGTCAAGCTTCTAATGAAAAACTGTTTTTT
j_gene: TRBJ1-2; d_gene: -; v_gene: TRBV27; abundance: once; CDR3aa: CASSFSREALGYTF; CDR3nt: TGTGCCAGCAGTTTCTCCAGGGAAGCCTTAGGCTACACCTTC
j_gene: TRBJ1-4; d_gene: -; v_gene: TRBV3-1/TRBV3-2; abundance: -; CDR3aa: CASSQASSLFF; CDR3nt: TGTGCCAGCAGCCAAGCGTCTTCTTTATTTTTT
j_gene: TRBJ1-1; d_gene: -; v_gene: TRBV5-6; abundance: -; CDR3aa: CASSVGQNTEAFF; CDR3nt: TGTGCCAGCAGCGTAGGACAGAACACTGAAGCTTTCTTT
j_gene: TRBJ2-2; d_gene: TRBD1; v_gene: TRBV5-6; abundance: -; CDR3aa: CASSLMGQGWTGELFF; CDR3nt: TGTGCCAGCAGTCTGATGGGACAGGGATGGACCGGGGAGCTGTTTTTT
j_gene: TRBJ2-3; d_gene: -; v_gene: TRBV5-1; abundance: few; CDR3aa: CASSLADSGLGVGTQYF; CDR3nt: TGCGCCAGCAGCTTGGCTGATAGCGGCCTTGGGGTGGGGACGCAGTATTTT
j_gene: TRBJ1-3; d_gene: -; v_gene: TRBV13; abundance: -; CDR3aa: CASSKERNTIYF; CDR3nt: TGTGCCAGCAGCAAAGAGAGAAACACCATATATTTT
j_gene: TRBJ1-2; d_gene: TRBD1; v_gene: TRBV4-2; abundance: -; CDR3aa: CASSQDGGTGGNYGYTF; CDR3nt: TGTGCCAGCAGCCAAGATGGGGGGACAGGGGGCAACTATGGCTACACCTTC
j_gene: TRBJ1-2; d_gene: -; v_gene: TRBV2; abundance: -; CDR3aa: CASQTDPNYGYTF; CDR3nt: TGTGCCAGCCAGACAGACCCTAACTATGGCTACACCTTC
j_gene: TRBJ2-5; d_gene: TRBD2; v_gene: TRBV10-1; abundance: -; CDR3aa: CASTEGPGGETQYF; CDR3nt: TGCGCCAGCACCGAGGGACCGGGGGGGGAGACCCAGTACTTC
j_gene: TRBJ2-5; d_gene: -; v_gene: TRBV20-1; abundance: -; CDR3aa: CSAPKETQYF; CDR3nt: TGCAGTGCGCCCAAAGAGACCCAGTACTTC
j_gene: TRBJ1-5; d_gene: -; v_gene: TRBV12-5; abundance: -; CDR3aa: CASGSGLPRNQPQHF; CDR3nt: TGTGCTAGTGGCAGCGGGCTCCCTCGCAATCAGCCCCAGCATTTT
j_gene: TRBJ2-2; d_gene: -; v_gene: TRBV27; abundance: -; CDR3aa: CASSRAVSSNTGELFF; CDR3nt: TGTGCCAGCAGCCGAGCGGTATCGTCGAACACCGGGGAGCTGTTTTTT
j_gene: TRBJ1-4; d_gene: -; v_gene: TRBV9; abundance: -; CDR3aa: CASSVAEGRNEKLFF; CDR3nt: TGTGCCAGCAGCGTAGCAGAGGGGCGTAATGAAAAACTGTTTTTT
j_gene: TRBJ1-1; d_gene: -; v_gene: TRBV6-5; abundance: -; CDR3aa: CASSRPGSNTEAFF; CDR3nt: TGTGCCAGCAGTAGGCCGGGATCGAACACTGAAGCTTTCTTT
j_gene: TRBJ2-3; d_gene: TRBD1; v_gene: TRBV7-8; abundance: -; CDR3aa: CASSLFSGQGIDTQYF; CDR3nt: TGTGCCAGCAGCTTATTTTCGGGACAGGGGATCGATACGCAGTATTTT
j_gene: TRBJ2-5; d_gene: -; v_gene: TRBV29-1; abundance: -; CDR3aa: CSVRGAGGETQYF; CDR3nt: TGCAGCGTCCGGGGGGCAGGAGGGGAGACCCAGTACTTC
j_gene: TRBJ1-1; d_gene: -; v_gene: TRBV7-2; abundance: -; CDR3aa: CASSLDGGAPTEAFF; CDR3nt: TGTGCCAGCAGCTTAGACGGGGGGGCCCCCACTGAAGCTTTCTTT
j_gene: TRBJ2-3; d_gene: TRBD2; v_gene: TRBV9; abundance: -; CDR3aa: CASSVASGGDADTQYF; CDR3nt: TGTGCCAGCAGCGTAGCTAGCGGGGGGGATGCAGATACGCAGTATTTT
j_gene: TRBJ2-3; d_gene: -; v_gene: TRBV10-3; abundance: -; CDR3aa: CAISESTTTDTQYF; CDR3nt: TGTGCCATCAGTGAGTCGACTACGACAGATACGCAGTATTTT
j_gene: TRBJ1-1; d_gene: -; v_gene: TRBV30; abundance: -; CDR3aa: CAWSMGGFGVTEAFF; CDR3nt: TGTGCCTGGAGCATGGGGGGGTTCGGGGTCACTGAAGCTTTCTTT
j_gene: TRBJ1-2; d_gene: -; v_gene: TRBV7-2; abundance: -; CDR3aa: CASSLAPTAGDRGYTF; CDR3nt: TGTGCCAGCAGCTTAGCGCCCACGGCAGGGGACCGTGGCTACACCTTC
j_gene: TRBJ1-6; d_gene: -; v_gene: TRBV30; abundance: -; CDR3aa: CAWSVHSSSYNSPLHF; CDR3nt: TGTGCCTGGAGTGTACACTCGAGCTCCTATAATTCACCCCTCCACTTT
j_gene: TRBJ1-2; d_gene: -; v_gene: TRBV27; abundance: -; CDR3aa: CASSLSQPGILGGYTF; CDR3nt: TGTGCCAGCAGTTTATCCCAACCCGGGATTCTGGGGGGCTACACCTTC
j_gene: TRBJ2-7; d_gene: TRBD2; v_gene: TRBV3-1/TRBV3-2; abundance: once; CDR3aa: CASSPLTRGGTYEQYF; CDR3nt: TGTGCCAGCAGCCCTCTGACTCGCGGGGGGACCTACGAGCAGTACTTC
j_gene: TRBJ2-5; d_gene: TRBD1; v_gene: TRBV20-1; abundance: once; CDR3aa: CSASEGGARETQYF; CDR3nt: TGCAGTGCTAGTGAAGGGGGCGCGAGGGAGACCCAGTACTTC
j_gene: TRBJ1-6; d_gene: -; v_gene: TRBV27; abundance: -; CDR3aa: CASSRGPNSPLHF; CDR3nt: TGTGCCAGCAGCCGGGGACCTAATTCACCCCTCCACTTT
j_gene: TRBJ1-2; d_gene: -; v_gene: TRBV9; abundance: -; CDR3aa: CASSVGARDGYTF; CDR3nt: TGTGCCAGCAGCGTAGGCGCCAGGGATGGCTACACCTTC